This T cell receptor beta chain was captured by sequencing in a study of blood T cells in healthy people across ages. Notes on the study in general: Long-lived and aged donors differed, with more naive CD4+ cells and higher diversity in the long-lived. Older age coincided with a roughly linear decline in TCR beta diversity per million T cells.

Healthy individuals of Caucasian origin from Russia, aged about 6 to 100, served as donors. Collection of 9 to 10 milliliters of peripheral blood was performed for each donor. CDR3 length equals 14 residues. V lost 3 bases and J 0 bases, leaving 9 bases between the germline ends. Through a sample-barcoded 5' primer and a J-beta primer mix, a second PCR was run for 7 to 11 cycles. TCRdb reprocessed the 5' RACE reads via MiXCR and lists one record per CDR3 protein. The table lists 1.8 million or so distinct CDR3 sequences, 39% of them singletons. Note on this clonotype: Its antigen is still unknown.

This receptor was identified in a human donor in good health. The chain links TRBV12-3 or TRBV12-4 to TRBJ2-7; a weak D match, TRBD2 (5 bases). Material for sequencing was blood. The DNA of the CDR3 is TGTGCCAGCAGTTTGCGGGCGAACTCCTACGAGCAGTACTTC. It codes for CASSLRANSYEQYF.